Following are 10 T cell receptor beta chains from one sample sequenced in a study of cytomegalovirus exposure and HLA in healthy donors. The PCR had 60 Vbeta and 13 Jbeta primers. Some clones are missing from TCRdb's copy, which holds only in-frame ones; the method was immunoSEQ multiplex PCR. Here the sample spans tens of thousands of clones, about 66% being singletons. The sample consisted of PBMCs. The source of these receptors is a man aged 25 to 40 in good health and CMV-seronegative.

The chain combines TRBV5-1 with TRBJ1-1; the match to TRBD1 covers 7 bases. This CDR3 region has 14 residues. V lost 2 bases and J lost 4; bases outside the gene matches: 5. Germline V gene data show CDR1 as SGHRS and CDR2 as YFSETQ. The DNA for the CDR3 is TGCGCCAGCAGCTTACAGGGGCTGGGCACTGAAGCTTTCTTT. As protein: CASSLQGLGTEAFF.

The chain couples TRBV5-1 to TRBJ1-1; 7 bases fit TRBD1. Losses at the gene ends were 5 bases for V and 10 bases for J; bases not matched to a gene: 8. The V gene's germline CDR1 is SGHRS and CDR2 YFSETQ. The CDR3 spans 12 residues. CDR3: CASSSQGLGAFF. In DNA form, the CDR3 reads TGCGCCAGCAGTTCACAGGGGCTGGGAGCTTTCTTT. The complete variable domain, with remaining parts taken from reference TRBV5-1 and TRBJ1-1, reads KAGVTQTPRYLIKTRGQQVTLSCSPISGHRSVSWYQQTPGQGLQFLFEYFSETQRNKGNFPGRFSGRQFSNSRSEMNVSTLELGDSALYLCASSSQGLGAFFGQGTRLTVV.

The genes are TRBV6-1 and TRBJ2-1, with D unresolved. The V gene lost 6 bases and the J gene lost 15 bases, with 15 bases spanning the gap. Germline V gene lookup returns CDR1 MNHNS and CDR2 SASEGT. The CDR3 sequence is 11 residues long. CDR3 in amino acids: CASRNVGRGFF. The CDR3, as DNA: TGTGCCAGCAGAAACGTCGGCAGAGGGTTCTTC.

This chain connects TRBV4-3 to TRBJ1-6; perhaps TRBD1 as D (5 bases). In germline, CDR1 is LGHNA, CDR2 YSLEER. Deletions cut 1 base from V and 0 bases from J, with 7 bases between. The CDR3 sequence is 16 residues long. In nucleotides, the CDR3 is TGCGCCAGCAGCCAAGGACAGAGCTCCTATAATTCACCCCTCCACTTT. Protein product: CASSQGQSSYNSPLHF.

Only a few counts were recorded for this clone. The CDR3 protein is CASSTDRNTGELFF. The CDR3 DNA follows: TGTGCCAGCAGCACGGACAGAAACACCGGGGAGCTGTTTTTT. The chain links TRBV5-6 to TRBJ2-2, with a tentative D call TRBD1 (6 bases). V lost 4 bases to trimming and J lost 2 bases, with 9 bases between them. The CDR3 is 14 amino acids. Germline assignment: CDR1 SGHDT and CDR2 YYEEEE.

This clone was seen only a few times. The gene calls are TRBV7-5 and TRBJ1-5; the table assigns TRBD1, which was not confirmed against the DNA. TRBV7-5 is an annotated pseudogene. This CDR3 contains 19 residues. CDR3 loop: CVRSSGVQSAIYSNQPQHF. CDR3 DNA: TGTGTCAGAAGCTCAGGTGTACAGAGTGCCATCTATAGCAATCAGCCCCAGCATTTT.

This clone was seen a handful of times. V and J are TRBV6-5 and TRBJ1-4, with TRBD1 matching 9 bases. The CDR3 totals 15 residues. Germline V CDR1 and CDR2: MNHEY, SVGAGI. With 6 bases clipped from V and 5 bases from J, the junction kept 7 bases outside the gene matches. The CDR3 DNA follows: TGTGCCAGCAGGCAACCTGGACAGGGGAATGAAAAACTGTTTTTT. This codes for CASRQPGQGNEKLFF.

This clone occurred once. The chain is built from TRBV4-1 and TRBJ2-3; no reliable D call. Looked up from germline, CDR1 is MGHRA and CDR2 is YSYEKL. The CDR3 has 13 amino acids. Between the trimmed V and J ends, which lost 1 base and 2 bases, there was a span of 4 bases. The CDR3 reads CASSQVVTDTQYF. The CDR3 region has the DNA TGCGCCAGCAGCCAAGTCGTCACAGATACGCAGTATTTT.

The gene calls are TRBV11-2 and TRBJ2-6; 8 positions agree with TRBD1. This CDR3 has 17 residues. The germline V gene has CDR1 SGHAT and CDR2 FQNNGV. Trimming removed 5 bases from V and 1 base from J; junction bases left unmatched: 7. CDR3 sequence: CASSAGTGRSGANVLTF. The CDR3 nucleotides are TGTGCCAGCAGCGCGGGGACAGGAAGATCTGGGGCCAACGTCCTGACTTTC.

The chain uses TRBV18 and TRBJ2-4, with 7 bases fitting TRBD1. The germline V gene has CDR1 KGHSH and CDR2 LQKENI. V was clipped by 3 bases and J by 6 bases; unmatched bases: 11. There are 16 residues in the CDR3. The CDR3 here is CASSPLEGAPSNIQYF. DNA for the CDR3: TGTGCCAGCTCACCCTTAGAGGGGGCTCCGTCAAACATTCAGTACTTC.